A selection of T cell receptor beta chains follows, all from one sample in a study of regulatory T cells in long-lasting Graves disease. TCRdb ran MiXCR on the multiplex PCR reads and lists one entry per CDR3 protein. The top ten hold about 40% of the sample, which has hundreds of thousands of distinct CDR3 sequences, around 30% seen once. Material: peripheral blood mononuclear cells (PBMCs), obtained when the disease was refractory, from a patient treated with antithyroid drugs. The receptors here all came from a female donor with Graves disease. Each CDR3 is given with its conserved first and last residue. The D gene is left open where the match is weak. Size is omitted from some rows. Given values are once, few, many or a class for expanded clones.

TRBJ2-7	NA	few	TRBV6-1	CASSAYSLGGYEQYF	TGTGCCAGCAGTGCCTACTCTTTAGGAGGCTACGAGCAGTACTTC
TRBJ2-7	TRBD2	few	TRBV14	CASSQDFPLAEYEQYF	TGTGCCAGCAGCCAAGACTTTCCCCTAGCGGAGTACGAGCAGTACTTC
TRBJ2-2	NA	few	TRBV20-1	CSASAGKNTGELFF	TGCAGTGCTAGCGCAGGAAAAAACACCGGGGAGCTGTTTTTT
TRBJ1-6	NA	many	TRBV30	CACAQESSPLHF	TGTGCCTGTGCACAGGAAAGTTCACCCCTCCACTTT
TRBJ1-1	NA	NA	TRBV7-9	CASSTQAVEAFF	TGTGCCAGCAGCACCCAGGCAGTCGAAGCTTTCTTT
TRBJ1-2	NA	NA	TRBV20-1	CSARPEGRYGCTF	TGCAGTGCTCGGCCAGAAGGACGGTATGGCTGCACCTTC
TRBJ2-2	NA	many	TRBV20-1	CSARTQGNTGELFF	TGCAGTGCTCGAACACAGGGGAACACCGGGGAGCTGTTTTTT
TRBJ2-5	TRBD1	NA	TRBV29-1	CSVEIRGRETQYF	TGCAGCGTTGAAATAAGGGGGCGGGAGACCCAGTACTTC
TRBJ1-1	NA	many	TRBV12-3/TRBV12-4	CASSFLSGISEAFF	TGTGCCAGCAGTTTTTTGTCAGGCATCAGTGAAGCTTTCTTT
TRBJ2-7	NA	few	TRBV7-3	CASSLRGTARGSYEQYF	TGTGCCAGCAGCTTAAGGGGGACGGCTAGGGGGTCCTACGAGCAGTACTTC
TRBJ2-7	TRBD2	few	TRBV4-1	CASSQVLAGDYEQYF	TGCGCCAGCAGCCAAGTACTAGCGGGAGACTACGAGCAGTACTTC
TRBJ1-5	TRBD1	NA	TRBV20-1	CSANQGAGQPQHF	TGCAGTGCTAATCAGGGGGCCGGACAGCCCCAGCATTTT
TRBJ1-5	NA	NA	TRBV6-1	CASRSRPANSNQPQHF	TGTGCCAGCCGGTCCAGGCCTGCCAATAGCAATCAGCCCCAGCATTTT
TRBJ2-6	NA	few	TRBV30	CAWNPGGANVLTF	TGTGCCTGGAATCCTGGTGGGGCCAACGTCCTGACTTTC
TRBJ1-1	TRBD1	few	TRBV10-3	CAISEQGQGATEAFF	TGTGCCATCAGTGAGCAAGGACAGGGGGCGACTGAAGCTTTCTTT
TRBJ2-5	NA	few	TRBV30	CACSGEQGQETQYF	TGTGCCTGCTCCGGGGAGCAGGGGCAAGAGACCCAGTACTTC
TRBJ1-2	TRBD1	few	TRBV6-1	CASSDDRVLGYTF	TGTGCCAGCAGCGACGACAGGGTTCTCGGCTACACCTTC
TRBJ2-3	TRBD2	NA	TRBV11-2	CASSLGGTSRADTQYF	TGTGCCAGCAGCTTAGGCGGGACTAGCAGAGCAGATACGCAGTATTTT
TRBJ1-2	NA	few	TRBV9	CASSATGRTPYYGYTF	TGTGCCAGCAGCGCGACAGGACGAACCCCTTACTATGGCTACACCTTC
TRBJ2-7	TRBD2	once	TRBV5-1	CASSLALAGGLNEQYF	TGCGCCAGCAGCTTGGCCCTAGCGGGAGGGCTCAACGAGCAGTACTTC
TRBJ1-5	TRBD1	few	TRBV30	CAWGTGGNQPQHF	TGTGCCTGGGGGACAGGGGGCAATCAGCCCCAGCATTTT
TRBJ1-2	NA	many	TRBV27	CASSLARTAYGYTF	TGTGCCAGCAGTTTAGCCAGAACGGCCTATGGCTACACCTTC
TRBJ1-5	NA	NA	TRBV20-1	CSAPGARGNQPRHF	TGCAGTGCTCCAGGGGCCAGGGGCAATCAGCCCCGGCATTTT
TRBJ1-5	TRBD1	NA	TRBV20-1	CSAQDRVVIQPQHF	TGCAGTGCTCAGGACAGGGTAGTGATTCAGCCCCAGCATTTT
TRBJ1-2	NA	NA	TRBV10-3	CAISESTDYGYTF	TGTGCCATCAGTGAGTCGACAGACTATGGCTACACCTTC
TRBJ1-1	NA	NA	TRBV5-5	CASSLVSGRYTEAFF	TGTGCCAGCAGCTTGGTCAGCGGCAGATACACTGAAGCTTTCTTT
TRBJ2-7	TRBD2	many	TRBV11-2	CASSGPGSLAGPYEQYF	TGTGCCAGCAGCGGGCCCGGATCTCTAGCGGGACCCTACGAGCAGTACTTC
TRBJ1-2	TRBD1	NA	TRBV4-1	CASSQEQQGAYGYTF	TGCGCCAGCAGCCAAGAGCAACAGGGGGCGTATGGCTACACCTTC
TRBJ2-5	NA	NA	TRBV6-5	CASSYSIQEGGETQYF	TGTGCCAGCAGTTATTCTATCCAAGAGGGTGGGGAGACCCAGTACTTC
TRBJ2-7	NA	few	TRBV2	CASRNRLLSYEQYF	TGTGCCAGCAGAAACAGGTTGTTATCCTACGAGCAGTACTTC
TRBJ1-2	TRBD1	NA	TRBV6-2/TRBV6-3	CASSTGQSYTF	TGTGCCAGCAGCACGGGACAGAGCTACACCTTC
TRBJ1-1	NA	NA	TRBV30	CAWRNSYRDPNTEAFF	TGTGCCTGGAGAAATAGCTACCGGGACCCGAACACTGAAGCTTTCTTT
TRBJ2-7	NA	few	TRBV12-3/TRBV12-4	CASSERIYEQYF	TGTGCCAGCAGTGAGCGTATTTACGAGCAGTACTTC
TRBJ2-7	NA	NA	TRBV7-9	CASSPTGQLSSYEQYF	TGTGCCAGCAGCCCCACAGGTCAATTGAGCTCCTACGAGCAGTACTTC
TRBJ1-4	NA	NA	TRBV20-1	CSAGERPTNEKLFF	TGCAGTGCTGGAGAAAGACCGACTAATGAAAAACTGTTTTTT
TRBJ1-1	NA	few	TRBV6-5	CASSYVRGTQNTEAFF	TGTGCCAGCAGTTACGTTCGCGGGACACAGAACACTGAAGCTTTCTTT
TRBJ1-1	TRBD1	NA	TRBV25-1	CASSGTGQGRREAFF	TGTGCCAGCAGTGGCACGGGACAGGGAAGAAGGGAAGCTTTCTTT
TRBJ1-1	NA	NA	TRBV12-3/TRBV12-4	CASSLREINTEAFF	TGTGCCAGCAGTTTACGGGAAATTAACACTGAAGCTTTCTTT
TRBJ2-4	NA	few	TRBV29-1	CSAYTPGQDIQYF	TGCAGCGCCTACACCCCGGGACAAGACATTCAGTACTTC
TRBJ2-7	NA	NA	TRBV20-1	CSARGDLAVSYEQYF	TGCAGTGCTAGAGGGGACTTAGCCGTCTCCTACGAGCAGTACTTC
TRBJ2-7	NA	NA	TRBV10-3	CAIMSGASSYEQYF	TGTGCCATCATGTCTGGGGCCAGCTCCTACGAGCAGTACTTC
TRBJ1-1	TRBD1	few	TRBV16	CASSPGQGDAEAFF	TGTGCCAGCAGCCCCGGACAGGGGGACGCTGAAGCTTTCTTT
TRBJ2-7	TRBD2	few	TRBV5-1	CASRPGLAGAYEQYF	TGCGCCAGCAGACCCGGACTAGCGGGAGCCTACGAGCAGTACTTC
TRBJ2-1	NA	NA	TRBV7-3	CASSLSGGGSDEQFF	TGTGCCAGCAGCTTATCCGGGGGCGGATCGGACGAGCAGTTCTTC
TRBJ1-2	NA	NA	TRBV20-1	CSASKVRGSGYTF	TGCAGTGCTAGTAAGGTCAGGGGTTCTGGCTACACCTTC
TRBJ1-2	NA	many	TRBV6-1	CASSRQETNYGYTF	TGTGCCAGCAGTCGACAGGAAACAAACTATGGCTACACCTTC
TRBJ1-5	NA	NA	TRBV2	CASSPDRTSNQPQHF	TGTGCCAGCAGCCCCGACAGGACAAGCAATCAGCCCCAGCATTTT
TRBJ1-1	NA	few	TRBV20-1	CSARKTGTEHTEAFF	TGCAGTGCTAGGAAGACCGGGACGGAACACACTGAAGCTTTCTTT
TRBJ1-5	NA	few	TRBV20-1	CSACVGVRDQPQHF	TGCAGTGCCTGCGTTGGCGTCCGGGATCAGCCCCAGCATTTT
TRBJ2-1	TRBD2	NA	TRBV7-9	CASSLRLAYHNEQFF	TGTGCCAGCAGCTTAAGACTAGCTTATCACAATGAGCAGTTCTTC
TRBJ1-2	NA	many	TRBV6-1	CASSRSGTGYGYTF	TGTGCCAGCAGTCGCTCCGGGACGGGGTATGGCTACACCTTC
TRBJ2-1	TRBD2	NA	TRBV7-3	CASSSLGGRVDEQFF	TGTGCCAGCAGCTCCCTCGGCGGGAGGGTTGATGAGCAGTTCTTC
TRBJ2-5	TRBD2	NA	TRBV10-3	CAISGGLAGPKETQYF	TGTGCCATCAGTGGGGGACTAGCGGGTCCTAAAGAGACCCAGTACTTC
TRBJ2-7	TRBD2	NA	TRBV15	CATSRGWGGADYEQYF	TGTGCCACCAGCAGAGGGTGGGGGGGAGCGGACTACGAGCAGTACTTC